These 26 T cell receptor beta chains originate from one sample sequenced in a study of CD8+ T cells in alopecia areata. Reverse transcription of extracted RNA yielded cDNA, which provided the sequencing template. The table came from immunoSEQ multiplex PCR; TCRdb's copy has only in-frame clones and leaves some out. The sample lists fewer than 250,000 clones; 35% to 40% were seen once. Treatment given: oral pan-JAK inhibitor, 5-10 mg twice daily. The sequenced sample was CD4+ T cells sorted from blood, obtained at approximately week 31, from a patient treated with tofacitinib. These receptors all come from a human donor with alopecia areata.

This rearrangement joins TRBV5-1 to TRBJ1-1; maybe TRBD1 (6 bases). The ends were cut back, 2 bases at V and 0 bases at J, with 14 bases in the middle. This CDR3 has 16 residues. Germline CDR1 is SGHRS and CDR2 is YFSETQ. Written as DNA, the CDR3 is TGCGCCAGCAGCTTCCCGGTAGGACAGCTGAACACTGAAGCTTTCTTT. Its protein is CASSFPVGQLNTEAFF.

The sample holds a few counts of this clone. The CDR3: CASSQVAGARTYEQYF. In nucleotides, the CDR3 is TGTGCCAGCAGCCAGGTAGCGGGAGCCAGGACCTACGAGCAGTACTTC. The chain employs TRBV5-6 and TRBJ2-7; 9 bases line up with TRBD2. Germline-derived CDR1 and CDR2 are SGHDT and YYEEEE. V lost 4 bases to trimming and J lost 2 bases; unmatched junction nucleotides: 10. CDR3 length equals 16 residues.

CDR3 nucleotides: TGTGCCAGCAGTGTATTCCTCGGGACAGGGCAGAATGAGCAGTTCTTC. It is translated as CASSVFLGTGQNEQFF. This sequence joins TRBV27 and TRBJ2-1, with 9 bases aligning to TRBD1. This CDR3 is 16 amino acids long. With V trimmed by 5 bases and J by 7 bases, 12 bases remained unmatched. Looked up from germline, CDR1 is MNHEY and CDR2 is SMNVEV (reference sequence).

This clone has more than one count but fewer than ten. The chain has TRBV7-6 and TRBJ2-3, with 11 bases identical to TRBD2. The junction had 9 bases not matched to a gene; V was cut back by 5 bases and J by 2 bases. Germline assignment: CDR1 SGHVS and CDR2 FNYEAQ. CDR3 length: 17 residues. Here the CDR3 reads CASSGGLAERNTDTQYF. The CDR3 DNA reads TGTGCCAGCAGCGGGGGACTAGCGGAGAGAAACACAGATACGCAGTATTTT.

This sequence joins TRBV5-1 and TRBJ1-4; no definite D call. This CDR3 region has 14 residues. V lost 1 base and J lost 0, with 4 bases in between. CDR1 SGHRS and CDR2 YFSETQ come from the germline V gene. CDR3 DNA: TGCGCCAGCAGCTTGATTACAACTAATGAAAAACTGTTTTTT. Translating it yields CASSLITTNEKLFF.

This clone came up once. The V gene is TRBV25-1, the J gene TRBJ2-5, with a possible D match to TRBD2 (6 bases). Looked up from germline, CDR1 is MGHDK and CDR2 is SYGVNS. CDR3 size: 13 residues. Trimming left V 3 bases short and J 2 bases short, with 7 bases between. The CDR3 DNA sequence: TGTGCCAGCAGTGAGGGGAGGCAAGAGACCCAGTACTTC. Its translation: CASSEGRQETQYF.

The genes are TRBV11-2 and TRBJ2-1; TRBD1 matches at 7 bases. The ends lost 5 bases at V and 6 bases at J; junction bases unmatched: 13. The CDR3 consists of 16 residues. Germline CDR1 is SGHAT and CDR2 is FQNNGV. The CDR3 DNA is TGTGCCAGCAGCCCCACCCGGCTGGCAGGGGGCAATGAGCAGTTCTTC. Residues: CASSPTRLAGGNEQFF.

V and J are TRBV29-1 and TRBJ1-1; D is ambiguous. This CDR3 spans 12 amino acids. Germline-derived CDR1 and CDR2 are SQVTM and ANQGSEA. V lost 3 bases to trimming and J lost 2 bases, with 7 bases between them. CDR3 sequence (DNA): TGCAGCGTTGAGAACAGAAACACTGAAGCTTTCTTT. As protein: CSVENRNTEAFF.

Here the CDR3 reads CASSTTRGEQYF. The CDR3 region has the DNA TGCGCCAGCAGCACCACTAGGGGTGAGCAGTACTTC. This sequence joins TRBV5-1 and TRBJ2-7; D tentatively fits TRBD1 or TRBD2 (5 bases each). The CDR3 has 12 amino acids. Trimming took off 4 bases at V and 7 bases at J, with 12 bases between the two ends. CDR1 is SGHRS and CDR2 is YFSETQ in the germline V gene.

This chain joins TRBV30 and TRBJ1-1, with a possible D match to TRBD1 (5 bases). The V gene's germline CDR1 is GTSNPN and CDR2 SVGIG (reference sequence). V lost 5 bases and J lost 4, with 17 bases in between. The CDR3 totals 14 residues. The CDR3 sequence: CAWDRQGIGTEAFF. The DNA of the CDR3 is TGTGCCTGGGACCGCCAGGGTATCGGCACTGAAGCTTTCTTT.

This rearrangement joins TRBV27 to TRBJ2-1; D perhaps matches TRBD2 (6 bases). Germline-derived CDR1 and CDR2 are MNHEY and SMNVEV (reference sequence). The CDR3 loop spans 14 amino acids. V lost 6 bases and J 4 bases, leaving 13 bases between the germline ends. Written as DNA, the CDR3 is TGTGCCAGCAGCCCCCAGGGACTTTACAATGAGCAGTTCTTC. It specifies CASSPQGLYNEQFF.

This clone was counted a few times. The chain combines TRBV7-6 with TRBJ1-4; D is unclear. From germline, CDR1 is SGHVS and CDR2 FNYEAQ. The CDR3 spans 15 residues. V lost 1 base and J 0 bases, leaving 6 bases between the germline ends. CDR3 in amino acids: CASSLEPATNEKLFF. CDR3 in DNA: TGTGCCAGCAGCTTAGAGCCAGCAACTAATGAAAAACTGTTTTTT.

This clone was recorded a few times. The V gene is TRBV13, the J gene TRBJ2-1, with D perhaps matching TRBD1 (5 bases). Between the trimmed V and J ends, which lost 3 bases and 3 bases, there was a span of 9 bases. Germline V CDR1 and CDR2: PRHDT, FYEKMQ (reference sequence). This CDR3 is built from 14 residues. CDR3 nucleotide sequence: TGTGCCAGCAGCTTCAGGGTCAACTACAATGAGCAGTTCTTC. This sequence encodes CASSFRVNYNEQFF.

This clone was seen only a few times. The genes are TRBV6-1 and TRBJ2-7, with D possibly matching TRBD1 (6 bases). In germline, CDR1 is MNHNS, CDR2 SASEGT. V lost 3 bases, J lost 3 bases, and 9 bases lay in between. This CDR3 contains 13 residues. The CDR3 DNA reads as TGTGCCAGCAGTGATAACAGGGTCTACGAGCAGTACTTC. This sequence encodes CASSDNRVYEQYF.

This clone was counted only a few times. The chain combines TRBV7-9 with TRBJ2-1; no reliable D call. The germline CDR1 and CDR2 sequences are SEHNR and FQNEAQ (reference sequence). The ends were cut back, 5 bases at V and 0 bases at J, with 17 bases in the middle. The CDR3 spans 17 residues. Written as DNA, the CDR3 is TGTGCCAGCAGCCCCAACTTTTTTGCGAGCTCCTACAATGAGCAGTTCTTC. Translated: CASSPNFFASSYNEQFF.

A single count supports this clone. The V gene is TRBV12-5, the J gene TRBJ2-7; tentative D call: TRBD1 (6 bases). V was trimmed by 5 bases and J by 0 bases, leaving 17 bases between them. This CDR3 comprises 16 residues. Per the germline V gene, CDR1 is LGHNT and CDR2 is FRNRAP. The CDR3: CASGRILGQSSYEQYF. The DNA of the CDR3 is TGTGCTAGTGGTCGGATCCTCGGACAGTCCTCCTACGAGCAGTACTTC.

This chain uses TRBV19 with TRBJ1-1; D remains unclear. Trimming shortened V by 0 bases and J by 4 bases, and 6 bases separated the two germline ends. Germline CDR1 and CDR2: LNHDA and SQIVND (reference sequence). This CDR3 contains 13 residues. The CDR3 DNA sequence: TGTGCCAGTAGTATAGAGATCGTCACTGAAGCTTTCTTT. It codes for CASSIEIVTEAFF.

As DNA, the CDR3 is TGTGCCAGCAGCTTAGGAGTTTGGGGAGATTCACCCCTCCACTTT. This encodes CASSLGVWGDSPLHF. This chain uses TRBV7-8 with TRBJ1-6, with D unclear. CDR1 and CDR2 (germline): SGHVS, FQNEAQ. This CDR3 region has 15 residues. Trimming removed 1 base from V and 8 bases from J, with 12 bases in between.

The chain is built from TRBV18 and TRBJ1-2; 9 bases map to TRBD1. The CDR3 runs 14 residues. The V gene's germline CDR1 is KGHSH and CDR2 LQKENI. V shed 6 bases and J 1 base; nucleotides not matched to a gene: 3. The CDR3 sequence is CASSNRGLNYGYTF. The CDR3 bases are TGTGCCAGCTCGAACAGGGGGCTTAACTATGGCTACACCTTC.

This clone has a handful of counts. The chain couples TRBV6-1 to TRBJ1-1; 7 nucleotides match TRBD1. CDR3 size: 13 residues. The V gene end was trimmed by 7 bases and the J gene end by 4 bases; junction bases not matched to a gene: 6. Germline loops: CDR1 MNHNS, CDR2 SASEGT. CDR3 in DNA: TGTGCCAGCAATAAAGGACAGGCCACTGAAGCTTTCTTT. It encodes CASNKGQATEAFF.

The chain employs TRBV6-5 and TRBJ1-5; 11 nucleotides agree with TRBD1. V lost 6 bases to trimming and J lost 4 bases; unmatched junction nucleotides: 5. The V gene's germline CDR1 is MNHEY and CDR2 SVGAGI. The CDR3 is 15 residues long. CDR3 protein: CASSHGTGGNQPQHF. CDR3 nucleotides: TGTGCCAGCAGCCACGGGACAGGGGGTAATCAGCCCCAGCATTTT.

In this sample, this clone turned up a few times. The V call is TRBV7-9, the J call TRBJ1-1; perhaps TRBD1 as D (5 bases). Deletions cut 5 bases from V and 4 bases from J, with 17 bases between. This CDR3 is built from 15 residues. Per germline, CDR1 SEHNR and CDR2 FQNEAQ (reference sequence). The CDR3, as DNA: TGTGCCAGCAGCCCCCAGGGTGGGGCTGGCACTGAAGCTTTCTTT. It codes for CASSPQGGAGTEAFF. Variable domain in full (rest from reference TRBV7-9 and TRBJ1-1): DTGVSQNPRHKITKRGQNVTFRCDPISEHNRLYWYRQTLGQGPEFLTYFQNEAQLEKSRLLSDRFSAERPKGSFSTLEIQRTEQGDSAMYLCASSPQGGAGTEAFFGQGTRLTVV.

Points on this clone: Other nucleotide sequences from this sample produce the same CDR3. This chain links TRBV5-1 with TRBJ1-1; D not resolved. CDR1 SGHRS and CDR2 YFSETQ come from the germline V gene. The CDR3 contains 11 residues. Trimming stripped 4 bases from V and 3 bases from J, with 4 bases between. CDR3 loop: CASSLDTEAFF. In DNA, the CDR3 is TGCGCCAGCAGCCTAGACACTGAAGCTTTCTTT.

The chain recombines TRBV29-1 with TRBJ1-1; no clear D gene. Trimming removed 1 base from V and 2 bases from J, with 8 bases in between. The germline CDR1 and CDR2 sequences are SQVTM and ANQGSEA. The CDR3 contains 13 residues. The CDR3 DNA sequence: TGCAGCGTTGAAGTAACGTCTAACACTGAAGCTTTCTTT. Translated, it gives CSVEVTSNTEAFF.

This clone was seen a few times. The chain is built from TRBV11-2 and TRBJ1-2, with D possibly matching TRBD1 (6 bases). The CDR3 length is 13 residues. Germline CDR1 and CDR2: SGHAT and FQNNGV. V shed 3 bases and J shed 2 bases, with 7 bases lying between them. CDR3 protein: CASSLDSNYGYTF. The CDR3 DNA is TGTGCCAGCAGCTTGGACAGCAACTATGGCTACACCTTC. The variable domain in full, with the rest retrieved from reference TRBV11-2 and TRBJ1-2, is EAGVAQSPRYKIIEKRQSVAFWCNPISGHATLYWYQQILGQGPKLLIQFQNNGVVDDSQLPKDRFSAERLKGVDSTLKIQPAKLEDSAVYLCASSLDSNYGYTFGSGTRLTVV.

V and J are TRBV29-1 and TRBJ1-5, with a possible D match to TRBD1 (6 bases). The CDR3 has 13 amino acids. CDR1 is SQVTM and CDR2 is ANQGSEA in the germline V gene. V was trimmed by 7 bases and J by 6 bases, leaving 16 bases between them. The CDR3 here is CSAQQGQRQPQHF. CDR3 nucleotide sequence: TGCAGCGCACAGCAGGGGCAGCGTCAGCCCCAGCATTTT.